This passage covers 18 T cell receptor beta chains from one sample sequenced in a study of cytomegalovirus exposure and HLA in healthy donors. The PCR ran on 60 Vbeta and 13 Jbeta primers. TCRdb keeps only in-frame clones here, not all; method: immunoSEQ multiplex PCR. The data include about 100,000 clones; the top ten clones carry 5.5% to 6.5%. The sequencing sample was made of PBMCs. Every receptor here comes from a girl aged 10 to 17 in good health and CMV-seropositive.

The V call is TRBV7-3, the J call TRBJ1-1; TRBD1 aligns across 8 bases. CDR3 length equals 13 residues. Unmatched junction bases numbered 3, after V lost 4 bases and J lost 5 bases. Per the germline V gene, CDR1 is SGHTA and CDR2 is FQGTGA. CDR3: CASSSNRGTEAFF. The CDR3 coding sequence is TGTGCCAGCAGCTCCAACAGGGGGACTGAAGCTTTCTTT.

The chain couples TRBV5-6 to TRBJ2-7; D is perhaps TRBD1 (5 bases). Looked up from germline, CDR1 is SGHDT and CDR2 is YYEEEE. The CDR3 runs 15 residues. Trimming stripped 5 bases from V and 0 bases from J, with 15 bases between. The CDR3 nucleotides read TGTGCCAGCAGGTTAACAGGCTCCCTCTCCTACGAGCAGTACGTC. It translates to CASRLTGSLSYEQYV.

This rearrangement joins TRBV2 to TRBJ1-5, with 11 bases that match TRBD1. V shed 5 bases and J 7 bases; nucleotides not matched to a gene: 1. Germline V CDR1 and CDR2: SNHLY, FYNNEI. There are 13 residues in the CDR3. The CDR3 sequence: CASSRTGGQPQHF. The CDR3 bases are TGTGCCAGCAGTAGGACAGGGGGCCAGCCCCAGCATTTT.

V is TRBV4-2 and J is TRBJ2-1; 14 bases are a match to TRBD2. Germline CDR1 reads LGHNA; CDR2 reads YNFKEQ. J was trimmed by 3 bases and V by 4 bases; bases with no gene match: 5. This CDR3 contains 17 residues. In DNA, the CDR3 is TGTGCCAGCAGCCTGGGACTAGCGGGGGCCTTCTACAATGAGCAGTTCTTC. It is translated as CASSLGLAGAFYNEQFF.

V gene TRBV19 combines with J gene TRBJ1-1; D ambiguous. Germline V gene sequence: CDR1 LNHDA, CDR2 SQIVND (reference sequence). V gave up 5 bases and J gave up 3 bases, with 13 bases separating them. This CDR3 spans 14 amino acids. CDR3 DNA: TGTGCCAGTAGTGCGACTTCGGTTTACACTGAAGCTTTCTTT. This sequence encodes CASSATSVYTEAFF.

This chain connects TRBV30 to TRBJ1-3, with D uncertain. This CDR3 has 14 residues. Germline-derived CDR1 and CDR2 are GTSNPN and SVGIG (reference sequence). The germline V and J ends were trimmed by 6 bases and 4 bases, with 16 bases remaining between them. The CDR3 coding sequence is TGTGCCTGCCCATCGGCTTCGGAGGGAAACACCATATATTTT. Its protein product is CACPSASEGNTIYF.

The genes are TRBV30 and TRBJ1-3; tentative D call: TRBD1 (5 bases). There are 15 residues in the CDR3. Looked up from germline, CDR1 is GTSNPN and CDR2 is SVGIG (reference sequence). Trimming shortened V by 3 bases and J by 6 bases, and 18 bases separated the two germline ends. The CDR3 nucleotides are TGTGCCTGGAGAGCGACAGTTCCAAGACCAAACACCATATATTTT. It translates to CAWRATVPRPNTIYF.

V usage is TRBV6-5 and J usage is TRBJ2-7; TRBD1 matches 8 bases. The CDR3 spans 15 residues. CDR1 is MNHEY, CDR2 SVGAGI, per germline. V lost 1 base, J lost 4 bases, and 6 bases stayed unmatched. The CDR3 DNA sequence: TGTGCCAGCAGTTACTTGGACAGGGTCGCATACGAGCAGTACTTC. Residues: CASSYLDRVAYEQYF.

J is TRBJ2-1 and V is TRBV29-1, with 8 bases matching TRBD1. This CDR3 is 20 amino acids long. Germline V CDR1 and CDR2: SQVTM, ANQGSEA. The CDR3, as DNA: TGCAGTGCCCGAGATCCCGAGACAGGGGCCAAAACTACCCGTTACAATGAGCAGTTCTTC. It specifies CSARDPETGAKTTRYNEQFF.

The chain joins TRBV5-1 to TRBJ2-5; 11 nucleotides align to TRBD2. The CDR3 sequence is 15 residues long. In germline, CDR1 is SGHRS, CDR2 YFSETQ. V lost 7 bases to trimming and J lost 4 bases; unmatched junction nucleotides: 9. Here the CDR3 reads CASSLAGAPGETQYF. The CDR3 DNA sequence: TGCGCCAGCTCACTAGCGGGGGCCCCGGGAGAGACCCAGTACTTC.

This chain connects TRBV4-1 to TRBJ1-2, with D possibly matching TRBD1 (6 bases). The germline CDR1 and CDR2 sequences are MGHRA and YSYEKL. The CDR3 totals 16 residues. V shed 4 bases and J shed 4 bases, with 19 bases lying between them. In nucleotides, the CDR3 is TGCGCCAGCAGCCCATACACCGCAGGGGAGAGCTATGGCTACACCTTC. It is translated as CASSPYTAGESYGYTF.

The V call is TRBV4-3, the J call TRBJ1-2; the D gene is possibly TRBD1 (6 bases). This CDR3 spans 14 amino acids. With 3 bases removed from V and 6 bases from J, the gap between germline ends came to 14 bases. The germline gives CDR1 LGHNA, CDR2 YSLEER. The CDR3 region is CASSQISGTNGYTF. The DNA for the CDR3 is TGCGCCAGCAGCCAGATATCCGGGACAAATGGCTACACCTTC.

The chain links TRBV5-6 to TRBJ1-5; tentative D call: TRBD1 (5 bases). The CDR3 is 16 residues long. Germline-derived CDR1 and CDR2 are SGHDT and YYEEEE. V was clipped by 2 bases and J by 1 base, with 13 bases between them. CDR3 nucleotides: TGTGCCAGCAGCTTCGGGGGGTCAAGGAGCAATCAGCCCCAGCATTTT. This translates into CASSFGGSRSNQPQHF.

The chain joins TRBV5-6 to TRBJ1-2; 7 bases agree with TRBD1. The junction had 7 bases not matched to a gene; V was cut back by 4 bases and J by 4 bases. CDR3 length equals 14 residues. Per the germline V gene, CDR1 is SGHDT and CDR2 is YYEEEE. The DNA of the CDR3 is TGTGCCAGCAGCCTCGGGACAGCCGCCTATGGCTACACCTTC. This sequence encodes CASSLGTAAYGYTF.

This chain connects TRBV27 to TRBJ1-4; TRBD1 aligns across 7 bases. This CDR3 region has 15 residues. CDR1 is MNHEY and CDR2 is SMNVEV in the germline V gene (reference sequence). V lost 6 bases and J lost 4; bases outside the gene matches: 8. CDR3 region: CASSLKAGGNEKLFF. In DNA, the CDR3 is TGTGCCAGCAGCCTAAAGGCAGGGGGTAATGAAAAACTGTTTTTT.

This chain joins TRBV11-3 and TRBJ2-2; 7 nucleotides match TRBD1. Trimming at V came to 4 bases and at J to 4 bases, leaving 3 bases not matched to a gene. In germline, CDR1 is SGHNT, CDR2 YENEEA. CDR3 length: 14 residues. The CDR3 is CASSSYRGTGELFF. DNA for the CDR3: TGTGCCAGCAGCTCTTACAGGGGCACCGGGGAGCTGTTTTTT.

The rearrangement links TRBV18 to TRBJ2-7; 12 bases line up with TRBD2. The CDR3 has 14 residues. From germline, CDR1 is KGHSH and CDR2 LQKENI. The V segment lost 5 bases and the J segment 3 bases; nucleotides outside the gene matches: 2. The CDR3 spells CASSALAGGYEQYF. The CDR3 DNA reads TGTGCCAGCTCAGCACTAGCGGGGGGCTACGAGCAGTACTTC.

The genes are TRBV18 and TRBJ1-1; 7 bases are a match to TRBD1. The germline CDR1 and CDR2 sequences are KGHSH and LQKENI. J gave up 2 bases and V 4 bases, and 7 bases lay outside the gene matches. This CDR3 contains 15 residues. This chain's CDR3 is CASSLLQGTNTEAFF. The CDR3 DNA reads as TGTGCCAGCTCACTACTACAGGGGACCAACACTGAAGCTTTCTTT. Together with reference TRBV18 and TRBJ1-1, the CDR3 gives the full variable domain: NAGVMQNPRHLVRRRGQEARLRCSPMKGHSHVYWYRQLPEEGLKFMVYLQKENIIDESGMPKERFSAEFPKEGPSILRIQQVVRGDSAAYFCASSLLQGTNTEAFFGQGTRLTVV.